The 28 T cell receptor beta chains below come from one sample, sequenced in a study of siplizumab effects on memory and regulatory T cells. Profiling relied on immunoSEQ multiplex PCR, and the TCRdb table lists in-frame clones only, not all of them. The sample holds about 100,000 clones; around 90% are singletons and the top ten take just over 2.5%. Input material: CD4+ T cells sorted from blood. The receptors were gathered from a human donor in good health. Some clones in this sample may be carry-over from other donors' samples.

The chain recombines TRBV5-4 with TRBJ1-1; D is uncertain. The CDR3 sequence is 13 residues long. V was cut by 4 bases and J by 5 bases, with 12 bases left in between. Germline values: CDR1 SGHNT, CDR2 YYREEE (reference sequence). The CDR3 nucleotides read TGTGCCAGCAGCCCTTTCCGACGGACTGAAGCTTTCTTT. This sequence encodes CASSPFRRTEAFF. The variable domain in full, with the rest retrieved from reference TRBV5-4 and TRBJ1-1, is ETGVTQSPTHLIKTRGQQVTLRCSSQSGHNTVSWYQQALGQGPQFIFQYYREEENGRGNFPPRFSGLQFPNYSSELNVNALELDDSALYLCASSPFRRTEAFFGQGTRLTVV.

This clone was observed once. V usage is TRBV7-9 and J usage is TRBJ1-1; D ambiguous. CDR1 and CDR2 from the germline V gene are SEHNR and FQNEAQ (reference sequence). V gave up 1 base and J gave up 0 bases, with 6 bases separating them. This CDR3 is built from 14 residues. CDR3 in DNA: TGTGCCAGCAGCTTAGGAACGGTGAACACTGAAGCTTTCTTT. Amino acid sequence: CASSLGTVNTEAFF. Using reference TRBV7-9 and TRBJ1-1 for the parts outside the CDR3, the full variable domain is DTGVSQNPRHKITKRGQNVTFRCDPISEHNRLYWYRQTLGQGPEFLTYFQNEAQLEKSRLLSDRFSAERPKGSFSTLEIQRTEQGDSAMYLCASSLGTVNTEAFFGQGTRLTVV.

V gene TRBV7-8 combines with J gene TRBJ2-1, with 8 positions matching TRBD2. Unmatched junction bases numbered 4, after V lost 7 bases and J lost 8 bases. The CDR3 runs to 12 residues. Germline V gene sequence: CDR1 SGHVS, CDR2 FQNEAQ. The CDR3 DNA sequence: TGTGCCAGCACCGGGAGGGGAGATGAGCAGTTCTTC. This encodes CASTGRGDEQFF.

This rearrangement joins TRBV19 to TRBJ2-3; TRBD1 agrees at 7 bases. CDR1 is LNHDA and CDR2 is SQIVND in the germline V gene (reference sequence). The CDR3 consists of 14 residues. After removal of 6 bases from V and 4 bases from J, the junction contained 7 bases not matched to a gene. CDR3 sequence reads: CASRAQGEPDTQYF. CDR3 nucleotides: TGTGCCAGTAGGGCGCAGGGGGAGCCAGATACGCAGTATTTT.

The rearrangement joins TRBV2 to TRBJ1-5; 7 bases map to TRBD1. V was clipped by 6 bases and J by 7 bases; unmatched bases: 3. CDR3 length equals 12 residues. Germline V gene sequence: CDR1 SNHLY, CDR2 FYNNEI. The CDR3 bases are TGTGCCAGCAGCACAGGGGTACAGCCCCAGCATTTT. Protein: CASSTGVQPQHF.

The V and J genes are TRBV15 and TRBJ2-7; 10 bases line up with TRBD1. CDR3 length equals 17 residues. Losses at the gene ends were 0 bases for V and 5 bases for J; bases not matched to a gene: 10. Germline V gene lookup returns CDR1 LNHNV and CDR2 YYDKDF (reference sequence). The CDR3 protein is CATSRDPVWTGGHEQYF. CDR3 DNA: TGTGCCACCAGCAGAGATCCGGTTTGGACAGGGGGGCACGAGCAGTACTTC.

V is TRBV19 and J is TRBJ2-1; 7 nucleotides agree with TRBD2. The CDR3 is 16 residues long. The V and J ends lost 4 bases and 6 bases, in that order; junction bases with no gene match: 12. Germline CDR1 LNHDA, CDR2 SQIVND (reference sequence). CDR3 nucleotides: TGTGCCAGTAGTACCCTAGGGAGGGGAGGGGCCAATGAGCAGTTCTTC. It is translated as CASSTLGRGGANEQFF.

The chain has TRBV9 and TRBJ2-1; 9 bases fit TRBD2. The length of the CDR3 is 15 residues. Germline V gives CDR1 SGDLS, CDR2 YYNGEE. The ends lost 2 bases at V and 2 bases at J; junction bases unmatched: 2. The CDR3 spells CASSVTSGTYNEQFF. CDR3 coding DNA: TGTGCCAGCAGCGTGACTAGCGGAACCTACAATGAGCAGTTCTTC.

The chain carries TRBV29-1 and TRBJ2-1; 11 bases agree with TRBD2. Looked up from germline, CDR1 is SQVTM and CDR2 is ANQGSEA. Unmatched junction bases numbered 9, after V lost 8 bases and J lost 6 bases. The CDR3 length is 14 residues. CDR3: CSIFGLAGLNEQFF. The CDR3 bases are TGCAGCATATTCGGACTAGCGGGTCTCAATGAGCAGTTCTTC.

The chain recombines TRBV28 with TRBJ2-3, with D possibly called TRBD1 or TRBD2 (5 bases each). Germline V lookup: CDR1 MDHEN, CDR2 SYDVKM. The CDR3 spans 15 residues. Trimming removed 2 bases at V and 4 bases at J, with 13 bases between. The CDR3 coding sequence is TGTGCCAGCAGTTTAGGGGGTCTTAGGTCAGATACGCAGTATTTT. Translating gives CASSLGGLRSDTQYF.

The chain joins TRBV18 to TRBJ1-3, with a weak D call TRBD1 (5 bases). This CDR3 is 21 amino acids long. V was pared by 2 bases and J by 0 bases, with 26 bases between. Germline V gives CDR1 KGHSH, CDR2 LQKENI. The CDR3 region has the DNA TGTGCCAGCTCACCATCCTATCGAGGGCACCAGGCAGGGAGCTCTGGAAACACCATATATTTT. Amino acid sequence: CASSPSYRGHQAGSSGNTIYF.

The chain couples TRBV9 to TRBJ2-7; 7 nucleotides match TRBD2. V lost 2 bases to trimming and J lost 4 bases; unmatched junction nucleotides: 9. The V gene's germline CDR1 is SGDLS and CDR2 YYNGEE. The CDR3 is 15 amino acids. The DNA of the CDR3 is TGTGCCAGCAGCGTCGGGACTATCGGGATATACGAGCAGTACTTC. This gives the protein CASSVGTIGIYEQYF.

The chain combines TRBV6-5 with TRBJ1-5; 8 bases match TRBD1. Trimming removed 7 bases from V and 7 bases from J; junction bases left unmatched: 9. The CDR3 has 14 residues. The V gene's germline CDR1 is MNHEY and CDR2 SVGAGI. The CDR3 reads CASNTHRGSQPQHF. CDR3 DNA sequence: TGTGCCAGCAATACGCACAGGGGGAGCCAGCCCCAGCATTTT.

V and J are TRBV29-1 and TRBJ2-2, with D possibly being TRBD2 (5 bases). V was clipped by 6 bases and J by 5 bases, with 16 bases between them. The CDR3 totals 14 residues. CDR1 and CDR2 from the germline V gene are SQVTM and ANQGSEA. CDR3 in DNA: TGCAGCGTGACGGAGAGGGTAAATACCGGGGAGCTGTTTTTT. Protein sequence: CSVTERVNTGELFF.

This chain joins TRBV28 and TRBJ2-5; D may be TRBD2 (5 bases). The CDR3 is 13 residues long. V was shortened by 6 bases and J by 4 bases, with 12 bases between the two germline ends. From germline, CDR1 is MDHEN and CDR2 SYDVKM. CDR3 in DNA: TGTGCCAGCAGGCCTGAAGGGAGAGAGACCCAGTACTTC. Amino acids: CASRPEGRETQYF.

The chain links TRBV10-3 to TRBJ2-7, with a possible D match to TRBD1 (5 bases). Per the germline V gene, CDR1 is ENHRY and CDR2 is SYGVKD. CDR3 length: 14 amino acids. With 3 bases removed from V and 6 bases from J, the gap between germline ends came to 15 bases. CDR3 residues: CAISDAGFLGEQYF. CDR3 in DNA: TGTGCCATCAGTGACGCAGGGTTCCTCGGCGAGCAGTACTTC.

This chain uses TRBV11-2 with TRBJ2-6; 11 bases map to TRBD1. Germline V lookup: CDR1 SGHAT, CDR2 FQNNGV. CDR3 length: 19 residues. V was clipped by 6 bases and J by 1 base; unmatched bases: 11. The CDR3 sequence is CASRKTAGQGGSGANVLTF. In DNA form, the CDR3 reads TGTGCCAGCAGAAAAACCGCGGGACAGGGGGGTTCTGGGGCCAACGTCCTGACTTTC. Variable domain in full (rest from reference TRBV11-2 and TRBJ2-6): EAGVAQSPRYKIIEKRQSVAFWCNPISGHATLYWYQQILGQGPKLLIQFQNNGVVDDSQLPKDRFSAERLKGVDSTLKIQPAKLEDSAVYLCASRKTAGQGGSGANVLTFGAGSRLTVL.

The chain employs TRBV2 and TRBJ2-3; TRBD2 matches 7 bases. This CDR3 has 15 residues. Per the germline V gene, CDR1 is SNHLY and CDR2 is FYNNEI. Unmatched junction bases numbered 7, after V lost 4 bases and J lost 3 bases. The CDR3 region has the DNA TGTGCCAGCAGTGCGCGCGGGACTACGACAGATACGCAGTATTTT. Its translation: CASSARGTTTDTQYF.

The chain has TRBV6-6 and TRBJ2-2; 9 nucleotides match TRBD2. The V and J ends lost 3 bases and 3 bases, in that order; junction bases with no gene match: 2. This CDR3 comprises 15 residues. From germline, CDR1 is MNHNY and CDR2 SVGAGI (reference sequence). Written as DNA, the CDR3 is TGTGCCAGCAGTTATCAGCGGGGGGACACCGGGGAGCTGTTTTTT. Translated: CASSYQRGDTGELFF.

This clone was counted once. As DNA, the CDR3 is TGCGCCAGCCAACCCGTAGCGGGATTTACCTACGAGCAGTACTTC. Translating it yields CASQPVAGFTYEQYF. The chain joins TRBV5-1 to TRBJ2-7; 8 bases agree with TRBD2. After removal of 7 bases from V and 2 bases from J, the junction contained 11 bases not matched to a gene. This CDR3 region has 15 residues. Germline assignment: CDR1 SGHRS and CDR2 YFSETQ.

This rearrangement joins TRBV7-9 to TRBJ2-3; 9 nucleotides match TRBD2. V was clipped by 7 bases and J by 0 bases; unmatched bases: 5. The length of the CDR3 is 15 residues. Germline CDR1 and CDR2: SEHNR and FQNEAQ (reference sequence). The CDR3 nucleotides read TGTGCCAGCACCGATAGCGGGAGAAGCACAGATACGCAGTATTTT. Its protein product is CASTDSGRSTDTQYF. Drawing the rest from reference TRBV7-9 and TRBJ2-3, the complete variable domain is DTGVSQNPRHKITKRGQNVTFRCDPISEHNRLYWYRQTLGQGPEFLTYFQNEAQLEKSRLLSDRFSAERPKGSFSTLEIQRTEQGDSAMYLCASTDSGRSTDTQYFGPGTRLTVL.

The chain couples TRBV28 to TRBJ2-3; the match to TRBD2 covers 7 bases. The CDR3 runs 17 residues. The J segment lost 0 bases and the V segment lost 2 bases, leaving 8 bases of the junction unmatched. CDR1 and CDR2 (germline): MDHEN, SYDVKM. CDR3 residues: CASSLAGATTSTDTQYF. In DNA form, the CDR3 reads TGTGCCAGCAGTTTAGCGGGAGCAACGACTAGCACAGATACGCAGTATTTT.

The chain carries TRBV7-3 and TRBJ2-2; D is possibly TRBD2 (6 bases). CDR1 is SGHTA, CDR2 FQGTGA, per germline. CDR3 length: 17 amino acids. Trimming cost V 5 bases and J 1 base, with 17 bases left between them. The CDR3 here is CASSPRGGGMNTGELFF. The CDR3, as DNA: TGTGCCAGCAGCCCCCGAGGTGGCGGGATGAACACCGGGGAGCTGTTTTTT.

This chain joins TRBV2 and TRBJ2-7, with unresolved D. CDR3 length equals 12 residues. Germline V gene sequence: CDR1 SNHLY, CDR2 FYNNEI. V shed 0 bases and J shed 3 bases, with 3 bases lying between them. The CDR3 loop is CASSEAGYEQYF. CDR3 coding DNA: TGTGCCAGCAGTGAAGCGGGCTACGAGCAGTACTTC.

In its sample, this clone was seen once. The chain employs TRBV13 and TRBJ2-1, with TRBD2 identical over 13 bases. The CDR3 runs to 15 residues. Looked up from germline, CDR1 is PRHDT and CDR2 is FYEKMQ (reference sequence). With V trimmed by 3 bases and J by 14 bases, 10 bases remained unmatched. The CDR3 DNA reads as TGTGCCAGCAGCTTCAGCCTAACTAGCGGGAGGGTAGAGTTCTTC. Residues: CASSFSLTSGRVEFF. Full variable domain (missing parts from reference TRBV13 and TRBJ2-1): AAGVIQSPRHLIKEKRETATLKCYPIPRHDTVYWYQQGPGQDPQFLISFYEKMQSDKGSIPDRFSAQQFSDYHSELNMSSLELGDSALYFCASSFSLTSGRVEFFGPGTRLTVL.

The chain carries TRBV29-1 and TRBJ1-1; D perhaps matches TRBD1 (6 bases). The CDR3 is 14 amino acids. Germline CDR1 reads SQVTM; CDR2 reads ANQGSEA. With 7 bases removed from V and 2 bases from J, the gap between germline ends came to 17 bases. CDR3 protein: CSAIFGTLNTEAFF. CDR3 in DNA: TGCAGCGCAATTTTCGGGACACTTAACACTGAAGCTTTCTTT. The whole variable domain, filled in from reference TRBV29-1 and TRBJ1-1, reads SAVISQKPSRDICQRGTSLTIQCQVDSQVTMMFWYRQQPGQSLTLIATANQGSEATYESGFVIDKFPISRPNLTFSTLTVSNMSPEDSSIYLCSAIFGTLNTEAFFGQGTRLTVV.

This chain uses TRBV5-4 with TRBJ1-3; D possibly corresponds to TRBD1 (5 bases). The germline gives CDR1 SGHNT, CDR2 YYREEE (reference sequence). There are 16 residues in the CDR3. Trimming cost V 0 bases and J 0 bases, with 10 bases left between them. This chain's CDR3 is CASSLGGATSGNTIYF. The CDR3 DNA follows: TGTGCCAGCAGCTTGGGTGGGGCCACCTCTGGAAACACCATATATTTT.

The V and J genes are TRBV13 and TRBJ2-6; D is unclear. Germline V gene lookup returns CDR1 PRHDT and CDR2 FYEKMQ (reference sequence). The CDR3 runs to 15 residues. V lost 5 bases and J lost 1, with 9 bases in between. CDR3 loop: CASSLGRSGANVLTF. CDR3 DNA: TGTGCCAGCAGCCTTGGGCGTTCTGGGGCCAACGTCCTGACTTTC.